This T cell receptor beta chain was sequenced in a study of cytomegalovirus exposure and HLA in healthy donors. Study details: Most genotyped donors, over 70% of some 400, had Caucasian-associated genetic ancestry. General observations from the study: Cytomegalovirus status was reportedly diagnosed by the classifier with high sensitivity and specificity.

Everyone who donated was a healthy bone marrow donor. Points on this clone: Its antigen is undetermined.

There are 13 residues in the CDR3. Trimming cost V 4 bases and J 3 bases, with 9 bases left between them. The germline gives CDR1 SGHNT, CDR2 YENEEA. The PCR was carried out with 60 Vbeta primers and 13 Jbeta primers. Data came from immunoSEQ multiplex PCR; TCRdb stores just in-frame clones and leaves some out. The table records 140,000 or so clones, over 75% of them present only once. The receptor's source is a woman aged 40-49 years in good health and CMV-seronegative. The chain carries TRBV11-3 and TRBJ1-1, with D possibly matching TRBD1 (6 bases). Sequencing used PBMCs. The CDR3 sequence is CASSSSGDTEAFF. DNA for the CDR3: TGTGCCAGCAGCTCCTCAGGGGACACTGAAGCTTTCTTT.